The 28 T cell receptor delta chains presented below share a single source sample, sequenced in a study of γδ T cells in repeated Plasmodium falciparum infection. TCRdb re-called clones from the multiplex PCR reads via CATT. The data show some 51,000 delta-chain clones, about 1.9% seen once. Bulk repertoires came from Vgamma9/Vdelta2+ or Vdelta2-negative gammadelta T cells flow-sorted from PBMC. The sample was gamma-delta T cells from blood. The receptors shown here come from a pool of human donors (malaria-infected and uninfected, not separated).

A few counts support this clone. With a much larger clone just one base away, this may be a read error. There is no J gene call, but TRAV29/DV5 is given as the V gene; the table calls TRDD3, which could not be checked here. The CDR3 loop spans 23 amino acids. In germline, CDR1 is NSMFDY, CDR2 ISSIKDK. The CDR3 sequence is CAASKRDILGDTPRERGTDKLIF. The CDR3 region has the DNA TGTGCAGCAAGCAAACGTGATATACTGGGGGATACCCCTAGGGAGAGGGGCACCGATAAACTCATCTTC.

This clone was seen many times. The mismatch at residue 5 between this DNA's translation and the TCRdb protein of a much larger clone likely reflects a read error; the protein shown is translated from the DNA. For the CDR3, the DNA is TGTGCCTCCCTCGGTACTGGGGGACAGACGGCGAAAGTGGGGGTGAGATACACCGATAAACTCATCTTT. This sequence encodes CASLGTGGQTAKVGVRYTDKLIF. The chain carries TRDV3 and TRDJ1, with 9 bases that match TRDD3. The J gene is absent in TCRdb and was assigned here via DNA matching to germline. With 4 bases clipped from V and 0 bases from J, the junction kept 33 bases outside the gene matches. The CDR3 covers 23 residues. Per the germline V gene, CDR1 is TVYSNPD and CDR2 is GDNSRS (reference sequence).

This clone was seen many times. A far larger clone is only one base removed, so a read error is likely. This same CDR3 is encoded by further DNA sequences in the sample. The V gene is listed as TRDV2; no J gene was called; TRDD3, as called in the table, went unchecked against the DNA. Germline CDR1 and CDR2: GEAIGNYY and EKD. The length of the CDR3 is 16 residues. CDR3 amino acids: CACDLLGDRYTDKLIF. The CDR3 nucleotides read TGTGCCTGTGACTTACTGGGGGATAGGTACACCGATAAACTCATCTTC.

This clone was seen a handful of times. This probably arose from a read error, given a far larger clone one base away. Other DNA sequences of this sample code for an identical CDR3. The V and J genes are TRDV1 and TRDJ1; 10 nucleotides agree with TRDD3. The CDR3 runs to 22 residues. Germline CDR1 is TSWWSYY and CDR2 is QGS. This CDR3 reads CALGDKHRRDWGIPPYTDKLIF. Written as DNA, the CDR3 is TGTGCTCTCGGGGACAAACACCGTCGGGACTGGGGGATCCCTCCGTACACCGATAAACTCATCTTT.

This clone was picked up many times. A far more abundant clone sits one base away, making this likely a read error. In the same sample, other DNA sequences code for this CDR3. The rearrangement links TRDV3 to TRDJ1, with TRDD3 matching over 11 bases. The junction had 15 bases not matched to a gene; V was cut back by 4 bases and J by 11 bases. From germline, CDR1 is TVYSNPD and CDR2 GDNSRS (reference sequence). The CDR3 sequence is 14 residues long. The CDR3 coding sequence is TGTGCCTCCTATTACTGGGGGATAGGGCCAAAGCTCATCTTT. Translation gives CASYYWGIGPKLIF.

Turning to this clone: TCRdb's entry gives the protein of a much larger clone, which mismatches this DNA's translation at residue 10, likely from a read error; the protein reported here is translated from the DNA. The chain carries TRDV1 and TRDJ1, with TRDD3 matching over 10 bases. This CDR3 has 20 residues. Germline V lookup: CDR1 TSWWSYY, CDR2 QGS. J lost 3 bases, V lost 0 bases, and 16 bases had no gene match. CDR3 in DNA: TGTGCTCTTGGGGAACTAGTCTTCTGGAGCTACTGGGGGATCCCCGATAAACTCATCTTT. This gives the protein CALGELVFWSYWGIPDKLIF.

Comment on this clone: Since a far larger clone is one base different, this is likely a read error. At the DNA level, this CDR3 is encoded by other sequences in the same sample as well. V gene TRDV3 combines with J gene TRDJ1, with 7 bases matching TRDD3. TCRdb supplies no J gene; here it was assigned by aligning the nucleotide sequence to germline. Germline lookup yields CDR1 TVYSNPD and CDR2 GDNSRS (reference sequence). This CDR3 region has 19 residues. The J segment lost 3 bases and the V segment lost 1 base, leaving 23 bases of the junction unmatched. The CDR3 sequence is CAFKFPYAWGLRSSDKLIF. The CDR3 nucleotides read TGTGCCTTTAAGTTCCCCTACGCCTGGGGGCTCCGCTCCTCCGATAAACTCATCTTT.

As to this clone: A read error is the likely source, as a far larger clone sits one nucleotide away. The sample holds other DNA sequences that translate to the same CDR3. The V gene corresponds to TRAV38-2/DV8; no J gene was called; the tabulated D call, TRDD3, remains unverified against the DNA. From germline, CDR1 is TSESDYY and CDR2 QEAYKQQN. This CDR3 has 25 amino acids. The CDR3: CAYRSGNPLHWGNLTYPKYTDKLIF. CDR3 nucleotides: TGTGCTTATAGGAGCGGGAATCCTCTACATTGGGGGAATCTAACGTACCCCAAGTACACCGATAAGCTCATCTTT.

In this sample, this clone turned up many times. This DNA's translation differs at residue 10 from TCRdb's protein, which comes from a much larger clone; a read error is likely, and the protein shown is translated from the DNA. Other DNA sequences of this sample code for an identical CDR3. V usage is TRDV3 and J usage is TRDJ1, with 8 bases identical to TRDD2. The CDR3 contains 16 residues. Trimming took 2 bases from V and 1 from J; bases not matched to a gene: 12. Per germline, CDR1 TVYSNPD and CDR2 GDNSRS (reference sequence). CDR3 nucleotide sequence: TGTGCCTTTCGCTTCCTACTAGGACTATGCACCGATAAACTCATCTTT. Protein product: CAFRFLLGLCTDKLIF.

This clone has only a few counts. The TCRdb protein comes from a much larger clone and disagrees with this DNA's translation at residue 13, likely due to a read error; the protein given here is derived from the DNA. This chain connects TRDV1 to TRDJ1; 10 nucleotides agree with TRDD3. Germline CDR1 and CDR2: TSWWSYY and QGS. The CDR3 runs to 15 residues. The DNA for the CDR3 is TGTGCTCTTGCAACTGGGGGATCGAGCACCGATAAATTCATCTTT. Translated, it gives CALATGGSSTDKFIF.

Details on this clone: This probably arose from a read error, given a far larger clone one base away. TRDV1 is the V gene, and the J gene was not called; TRDD3, the table's D call, was not compared with the DNA. There are 22 residues in the CDR3. Germline lookup yields CDR1 TSWWSYY and CDR2 QGS. CDR3 amino acids: CALGEVIVGPTWGLRESDKLIF. The CDR3 DNA follows: TGTGCTCTTGGGGAAGTTATTGTCGGCCCTACCTGGGGGTTACGAGAATCGGATAAACTCATCTTC.

In this sample, this clone turned up many times. A much larger clone differs from this one at a single base, so this may be a read error. The J gene was not called, though the V gene is TRDV2; no check of the table's D call, TRDD3, against the DNA was made. The CDR3 has 19 residues. Germline values: CDR1 GEAIGNYY, CDR2 EKD. CDR3 sequence: CACDTVGDYWGKHTDKHIF. CDR3 bases: TGTGCCTGTGACACCGTCGGGGATTACTGGGGGAAACACACCGATAAACACATCTTT.

In the case of this clone: TCRdb pairs this DNA with a much larger clone's protein that differs at residue 15, likely a read error; the protein shown was translated from the DNA. The V and J genes are TRDV1 and TRDJ1, with 11 bases fitting TRDD3. The J gene was missing in TCRdb and was found by matching the end of the DNA to germline. Germline V gene sequence: CDR1 TSWWSYY, CDR2 QGS. This CDR3 is built from 20 residues. V trimming: 3 bases; J trimming: 4 bases; junction bases outside the gene matches: 19. CDR3 sequence: CALGDSPPSQWGIRVDKLIF. The CDR3 DNA is TGTGCTCTTGGGGACAGTCCCCCTTCGCAATGGGGGATACGAGTCGATAAACTCATCTTT.

This clone appeared a few times. For this DNA, TCRdb reports the protein of a much larger clone, which diverges at residue 11, most likely from a read error; the protein presented here is translated directly from the DNA. This chain connects TRDV1 to TRDJ1; perhaps TRDD3 as D (5 bases). TCRdb gives no J gene; it was assigned here by matching the DNA to germline. CDR1 and CDR2 (germline): TSWWSYY, QGS. The CDR3 loop spans 20 amino acids. Trimming removed 3 bases at V and 0 bases at J, with 26 bases between. The DNA of the CDR3 is TGTGCTCTTGGGGACTTCGCGGGGACTCCAGGGCGAGAGTACACCGATAAACTCATCTTT. This gives the protein CALGDFAGTPGREYTDKLIF.

Ten or more counts support this clone. TCRdb records a much larger clone's protein for this DNA, with a difference at residue 9 that likely arises from a read error; the protein given is the translation of the DNA. The J gene is TRDJ3, the V gene TRDV2; D not certain. TCRdb is silent on the J gene; assignment here came from matching the DNA to germline. Between the trimmed V and J ends, which lost 2 bases and 0 bases, there was a span of 13 bases. Germline CDR1 and CDR2: GEAIGNYY and EKD. The CDR3 contains 18 residues. In nucleotides, the CDR3 is TGTGCCTGTGACAAGGTACCCAATCCCTCCTGGGACACCCGACAGATGTTTTTC. Its protein is CACDKVPNPSWDTRQMFF.

In this sample, this clone turned up many times. The protein that TCRdb holds for this DNA derives from a much larger clone and differs from the translated DNA at residue 3, which likely indicates a read error; the protein shown here is translated from the DNA. J is TRDJ1 and V is TRDV1, with a possible D match to TRDD3 (6 bases). The J gene, missing from TCRdb, was assigned here through DNA to germline matching. The CDR3 has 17 residues. Germline CDR1 TSWWSYY, CDR2 QGS. This CDR3 is CAPGEGYPMLYTDKLIF. DNA of the CDR3: TGTGCTCCTGGGGAAGGCTATCCAATGCTCTACACCGATAAACTCATCTTT.

This clone was observed many times. Only one base separates this from a far larger clonotype, so it likely reflects a read error. In the same sample, other DNA sequences code for this CDR3. The CDR3 is CAVEARGDTTADDKLIF. The DNA for the CDR3 is TGTGCTGTGGAGGCCCGAGGGGATACGACGGCGGACGATAAACTCATCTTT. The chain has TRAV36/DV7 and TRDJ1; TRDD3 agrees at 9 bases. CDR1 is VTNFRS, CDR2 LTSSGIE, per germline (reference sequence). The CDR3 is 17 residues long. The junction had 13 bases not matched to a gene; V was cut back by 0 bases and J by 4 bases.

There are many counts of this clone. The TCRdb protein comes from a much larger clone and disagrees with this DNA's translation at residue 12, likely due to a read error; the protein given here is derived from the DNA. CDR3 loop: CALCLIHDWRRGHKLIF. CDR3 DNA: TGTGCTCTTTGTCTGATCCATGACTGGCGTCGGGGCCATAAACTCATCTTT. The rearrangement links TRDV1 to TRDJ1; D is possibly TRDD3 (5 bases). Trimming stripped 8 bases from V and 6 bases from J, with 28 bases between. Germline CDR1 and CDR2: TSWWSYY and QGS. The CDR3 totals 17 residues.

This clone was picked up a small number of times. Since a much larger clone is just one base distant, this may be a read error. The same CDR3 arises from other DNA sequences in this sample as well. The J segment was not called; the V segment is TRDV1; the D call of TRDD3 is as the table states it, not checked on the DNA. This CDR3 contains 21 residues. In germline, CDR1 is TSWWSYY, CDR2 QGS. In DNA, the CDR3 is TGTGCTCTTGTGCCCGATTTCCCCCGCTGGGGGATACATGGGCGTACGAGTAAACTTATCTTT. Residues: CALVPDFPRWGIHGRTSKLIF.

A note on this clone: The protein held in TCRdb is that of a much larger clone and does not match this DNA's translation at residue 3, likely because of a read error; the protein shown is translated from the DNA. The rearrangement links TRDV1 to TRDJ1, with 12 bases identical to TRDD3. The J gene is absent in TCRdb and was assigned here via DNA matching to germline. CDR3 length: 25 amino acids. Germline V lookup: CDR1 TSWWSYY, CDR2 QGS. The CDR3 DNA follows: TGTGCTCCTGGGGAAGGCCCCGTTCGGGACTTACTGGGGGATACTAGGGGGATATACACCGATAAACTCATCTTT. Translating gives CAPGEGPVRDLLGDTRGIYTDKLIF.

On this clone itself: TCRdb shows a much larger clone's protein in place of this DNA's translation, and the two differ at residue 17, likely through a read error; the protein shown is translated from the DNA. The chain couples TRDV1 to TRDJ2; D unresolved. TCRdb is silent on the J gene; assignment here came from matching the DNA to germline. The CDR3 length is 20 residues. Germline values: CDR1 TSWWSYY, CDR2 QGS. DNA for the CDR3: TGTGCTCTTGGGGAACCTCTTTCCCGTCTGGTGGGACTAATAACAGCACGACTCTTCTTT. This translates into CALGEPLSRLVGLITARLFF.

About this clone: This likely stems from a read error, as it lies one base from a far larger clone. The same CDR3 is also encoded by other DNA sequences in this sample. V is TRAV38-2/DV8 and J is TRDJ1; TRDD3 aligns across 9 bases. The J gene comes from matching the DNA to germline here; TCRdb lacks it. CDR1 and CDR2 (germline): TSESDYY, QEAYKQQN. J gave up 5 bases and V 1 base, and 15 bases lay outside the gene matches. The CDR3 covers 18 residues. CDR3 DNA sequence: TGTGCTTATAGGAGCTCCGAGGACCCCTACTGGGGGAGAGATAAACTCATCTTT. It encodes CAYRSSEDPYWGRDKLIF.

Regarding this clone: The protein TCRdb lists belongs to a much larger clone and differs from this DNA's translation at residue 5, which points to a read error; the protein shown is made from the DNA. The V and J genes are TRDV1 and TRDJ1; 11 bases are shared with TRDD3. CDR1 and CDR2 from the germline V gene are TSWWSYY and QGS. Trimming removed 5 bases from V and 0 bases from J; junction bases left unmatched: 23. The CDR3 is 22 residues long. Here the CDR3 reads CALGPRYPRYWGITFYTDKLIF. The CDR3 coding sequence is TGTGCTCTTGGGCCACGGTATCCGAGGTACTGGGGGATAACCTTCTACACCGATAAACTCATCTTT.

This clone was seen a handful of times. A far larger clone is a single base away, which makes a read error likely. This specimen includes other DNA sequences encoding the same CDR3. The CDR3 DNA reads TGTGCTCTTGGGGAACTAAGCTTCCCTACGGTACGTCTACTGGGGGAGAACACCGATAAACTCATCTTT. It yields the protein CALGELSFPTVRLLGENTDKLIF. The gene calls are TRDV1 and TRDJ1; TRDD3 agrees at 9 bases. The J gene, not given by TCRdb, was assigned here from a germline match of the nucleotide sequence. The CDR3 extends over 23 amino acids. The germline gives CDR1 TSWWSYY, CDR2 QGS. With V trimmed by 0 bases and J by 0 bases, 23 bases remained unmatched.

This clone showed up just a few times. The mismatch at residue 6 between this DNA's translation and the TCRdb protein of a much larger clone likely reflects a read error; the protein shown is translated from the DNA. The chain combines TRDV2 with TRDJ1, with a possible D match to TRDD3 (6 bases). TCRdb lists no J gene, so it was determined here by aligning the DNA to germline. The CDR3 contains 18 residues. Trimming removed 0 bases at V and 2 bases at J, with 21 bases between. CDR1 and CDR2 from the germline V gene are GEAIGNYY and EKD. The CDR3 region is CACDTPSPRDTGTDKLIF. The CDR3 nucleotides read TGTGCCTGTGACACCCCTTCTCCAAGAGATACGGGGACCGATAAACTCATCTTT.

To note about this clone: TCRdb has a much larger clone's protein, which differs at residue 14 from the translation of this DNA, likely because of a read error; what is shown is the protein translated from the DNA. The chain couples TRDV2 to TRDJ1, with TRDD3 matching over 13 bases. V lost 3 bases and J lost 5; bases outside the gene matches: 14. CDR3 size: 18 residues. CDR1 and CDR2 (germline): GEAIGNYY, EKD. This chain's CDR3 is CACDPLPTTGGYEDKLIF. CDR3 in DNA: TGTGCCTGTGACCCTCTACCAACTACTGGGGGATACGAGGATAAACTCATCTTT.

Ten or more counts support this clone. TCRdb assigns this DNA the protein of a much larger clone, which departs from its translation at residue 9; this likely reflects a read error, and the protein shown comes from translating the DNA. CDR3 DNA sequence: TGTGCCTTTTACCTGGGGATACTCAGCACCGATAAACTCATCTTT. It is translated as CAFYLGILSTDKLIF. This chain links TRDV3 with TRDJ1, with 8 bases identical to TRDD3. TCRdb does not report a J gene; here it was assigned by matching the DNA to germline references. The CDR3 has 15 residues. Trimming cost V 2 bases and J 1 base; bases outside gene matches: 9. Looked up from germline, CDR1 is TVYSNPD and CDR2 is GDNSRS (reference sequence). The variable domain in full, completed from reference TRDV3 and TRDJ1, reads CDKVTQSSPDQTVASGSEVVLLCTYDTVYSNPDLFWYRIRPDYSFQFVFYGDNSRSEGADFTQGRFSVKHILTQKAFHLVISPVRTEDSATYYCAFYLGILSTDKLIFGKGTRVTVEP.

This clone was picked up a small number of times. This DNA's translation differs at residue 7 from TCRdb's protein, which comes from a much larger clone; a read error is likely, and the protein shown is translated from the DNA. The CDR3 sequence is CALGELVLLPFSLYWGSYTDKLIF. In nucleotides, the CDR3 is TGTGCTCTTGGGGAACTAGTCCTCCTACCCTTCTCTCTTTACTGGGGGAGCTACACCGATAAACTCATCTTT. The rearrangement joins TRDV1 to TRDJ1; 9 bases match TRDD3. No J segment appears in TCRdb, so it was assigned here by matching the sequence to germline. Germline V gives CDR1 TSWWSYY, CDR2 QGS. This CDR3 is 24 amino acids long. With V trimmed by 0 bases and J by 0 bases, 26 bases remained unmatched.